This T cell receptor beta chain was sequenced in a study of regulatory T cells in long-lasting Graves disease. Study-wide results and limits: Patients with persistent disease showed a bias toward TRBV28, TRBJ1-2 and TRBJ2-5.

This clonotype has only a few counts. Its target is unknown. According to the study, TCR beta libraries were built with iRepertoire HTBI primers and CDR3-region Arm-PCR. TCRdb used MiXCR to reprocess the multiplex PCR reads, holding one entry per CDR3 protein. This sample carries approximately 350,000 distinct CDR3 sequences, 23% of them seen once, and the ten largest clones take approximately 27%. This CDR3 region has 16 residues. Germline CDR1 MDHEN, CDR2 SYDVKM. Germline trimming cut 6 bases from V and 1 base from J; bases unmatched to any gene: 6. Time point described: persistent/refractory GD, antithyroid drugs over 5 years with positive TRAb. The TCR library was prepared using RNA isolated from PBMCs.

The clonotype originates from a woman in her forties with Graves disease. J is TRBJ2-3 and V is TRBV28; 11 bases align to TRBD2. This specimen consisted of peripheral blood mononuclear cells (PBMCs), obtained when the disease was refractory, from a patient treated with antithyroid drugs. CDR3 region: CASRLAGGLRTDTQYF. CDR3 bases: TGTGCCAGCAGGTTAGCGGGAGGGCTGCGCACAGATACGCAGTATTTT. The variable domain in full, with the rest retrieved from reference TRBV28 and TRBJ2-3, is DVKVTQSSRYLVKRTGEKVFLECVQDMDHENMFWYRQDPGLGLRLIYFSYDVKMKEKGDIPEGYSVSREKKERFSLILESASTNQTSMYLCASRLAGGLRTDTQYFGPGTRLTVL.